What follows are 3 T cell receptor beta chains derived from one specimen sequenced in a study of a mutant IDH1 vaccine in newly diagnosed glioma. The time point here: week 35, safety follow-up. Doses consisted of 300 ug of mutant IDH1 20-mer peptide each, paired with topical imiquimod. Profiling relied on immunoSEQ multiplex PCR, and the TCRdb table lists in-frame clones only, not all of them. This table has 60,000 or so clones, around 84% appearing once. Their antigens are not known. The input for sequencing was PBMCs, taken from a glioma patient whose treatment included an IDH1 peptide vaccine. These receptors all stem from a man between 25 and 39 years old with glioma.

V is TRBV6-5 and J is TRBJ1-1, with 7 bases that match TRBD1. Germline V gene sequence: CDR1 MNHEY, CDR2 SVGAGI. The length of the CDR3 is 13 residues. CDR3 in amino acids: CVSLLGQHTEAFF. CDR3 in DNA: TGTGTCTCTCTTCTGGGACAGCACACTGAAGCTTTCTTT.

The chain joins TRBV7-9 to TRBJ2-7; perhaps TRBD2 as D (5 bases). V lost 5 bases, J lost 5 bases, and 13 bases lay in between. Germline V gene data show CDR1 as SEHNR and CDR2 as FQNEAQ (reference sequence). The CDR3 sequence is 13 residues long. CDR3 region: CASSPGVRDEQYF. The CDR3, as DNA: TGTGCCAGCAGCCCCGGGGTTAGGGACGAGCAGTACTTC.

The V and J genes are TRBV6-6 and TRBJ1-1, with unresolved D. The V gene's germline CDR1 is MNHNY and CDR2 SVGAGI (reference sequence). The CDR3 spans 13 residues. Trimming left V 7 bases short and J 7 bases short, with 16 bases between. Here the CDR3 reads CASTPDGGYEAFF. For the CDR3, the DNA is TGTGCCAGCACTCCGGACGGAGGATATGAAGCTTTCTTT.